The next 13 T cell receptor beta chains were all read from a single sample in a study of read filtering for tumor transcriptome and immune sequencing. This library used roughly 400 ng RNA and molecular barcoded adaptors spanning alpha/delta and beta/gamma chains. TCRdb reprocessed the reads with MiXCR, giving one entry per CDR3 protein. The profile shows about 86,000 distinct CDR3 sequences, about 12% of them singletons. Sequenced input: a population of CD138-negative cells sorted from bone marrow. All receptors derive from a donor aged 40 or over with multiple myeloma.

Ten or more counts support this clonotype. The chain uses TRBV3-1 and TRBJ2-1; 8 bases fit TRBD2. V lost 2 bases to trimming and J lost 9 bases; unmatched junction nucleotides: 12. This CDR3 comprises 16 residues. Germline CDR1 is LGHDT and CDR2 is YNNKEL (reference sequence). CDR3 protein: CASSQKQTGLVVEQFF. CDR3 in DNA: TGTGCCAGCAGCCAAAAACAGACGGGACTAGTTGTTGAGCAGTTCTTC.

At least ten counts were recorded for this clonotype. V gene TRBV23-1 combines with J gene TRBJ2-1, with TRBD2 matching 7 bases. TRBV23-1 is identified as an open reading frame with a role that is uncertain. Trimming at V came to 0 bases and at J to 0 bases, leaving 14 bases not matched to a gene. The CDR3 sequence is 20 residues long. CDR3 protein: CASSQSGGTIAPSSYNEQFF. The CDR3 DNA follows: TGCGCCAGCAGTCAATCGGGGGGGACTATAGCGCCGAGCTCCTACAATGAGCAGTTCTTC.

This clonotype has a count of ten or more. The rearrangement links TRBV12-3 or TRBV12-4 to TRBJ2-1; 9 bases fit TRBD2. J lost 8 bases, V lost 4 bases, and 9 bases had no gene match. CDR3 size: 15 residues. This CDR3 reads CASSSPGLALDEQFF. CDR3 DNA sequence: TGTGCCAGCAGTTCCCCGGGACTAGCTCTAGATGAGCAGTTCTTC.

This clonotype was seen many times. The chain recombines TRBV7-9 with TRBJ2-1; D is undetermined. This CDR3 is built from 13 residues. From germline, CDR1 is SEHNR and CDR2 FQNEAQ (reference sequence). Deletions cut 1 base from V and 5 bases from J, with 6 bases between. This chain's CDR3 is CASSLGADNEQFF. In DNA form, the CDR3 reads TGTGCCAGCAGCTTAGGTGCCGACAATGAGCAGTTCTTC.

This clonotype has ten or more counts. A much larger clone differs by one base, so this may be a read error. The chain joins TRBV29-1 to TRBJ2-1; D might be TRBD1 (5 bases). CDR3 length: 15 residues. The germline gives CDR1 SQVTM, CDR2 ANQGSEA. CDR3 coding DNA: TGCAGCGTTAAGGGGCGGATTAGCTCCTACAATGGGCAGTTCTTC. This translates into CSVKGRISSYNGQFF.

The chain links TRBV28 to TRBJ1-5; D is unclear. Trimming took off 3 bases at V and 1 base at J, with 7 bases between the two ends. This CDR3 has 14 residues. Germline assignment: CDR1 MDHEN and CDR2 SYDVKM. In DNA form, the CDR3 reads TGTGCCAGCAGTTTCCGGGAAAGCAATCAGCCCCAGCATTTT. It yields the protein CASSFRESNQPQHF.

This clonotype came up many times. The DNA for the CDR3 is TGCAGTGCTAGTAGGGGCCAGGATAATTCACCCCTCCACTTT. Translated, it gives CSASRGQDNSPLHF. The V call is TRBV20-1, the J call TRBJ1-6; perhaps TRBD1 as D (5 bases). Per the germline V gene, CDR1 is DFQATT and CDR2 is SNEGSKA (reference sequence). The CDR3 is made up of 14 amino acids. The V gene lost 3 bases and the J gene lost 5 bases, with 11 bases spanning the gap.

Only a few counts were recorded for this clonotype. This may stem from a read error, because a much larger clone lies one nucleotide away. The gene calls are TRBV4-1 and TRBJ2-1; tentatively, D is TRBD2 (5 bases). Between the trimmed V and J ends, which lost 8 bases and 0 bases, there was a span of 14 bases. This CDR3 comprises 15 residues. Germline V lookup: CDR1 MGHRA, CDR2 YSYEKL. DNA of the CDR3: TGCGCCAGCTCTCCGGGGTCCAGCTCCTACAATGAGCAGTTCTTC. It is translated as CASSPGSSSYNEQFF.

Comments on this clonotype: This may arise from a read error, as a much more abundant clone is one base away. For the CDR3, the DNA is TGTGCCAGCAGTTCCCAATACGAGCAGTACTTC. It encodes CASSSQYEQYF. The rearrangement uses TRBV12-3 or TRBV12-4 and TRBJ2-7; no definite D call. Trimming shortened V by 4 bases and J by 4 bases, and 5 bases separated the two germline ends. The CDR3 is 11 residues long.

This clonotype was seen many times. CDR3 in DNA: TGTGCCAGCAGCACTCTAGCGGGAGGCGCCGGGGAGCTGTTTTTT. This encodes CASSTLAGGAGELFF. The gene calls are TRBV7-2 and TRBJ2-2, with 11 bases matching TRBD2. CDR1 is SGHTA and CDR2 is FQGNSA in the germline V gene. CDR3 length: 15 residues. Germline trimming cut 5 bases from V and 6 bases from J; bases unmatched to any gene: 5.

The chain joins TRBV20-1 to TRBJ1-6, with 8 bases fitting TRBD1. The CDR3 runs 15 residues. V shed 6 bases, J shed 5 bases, and the junction held 9 bases outside the gene matches. Germline CDR1 is DFQATT and CDR2 is SNEGSKA (reference sequence). The CDR3 spells CSAADRASNNSPLHF. CDR3 nucleotide sequence: TGCAGTGCCGCGGACAGGGCGTCGAATAATTCACCCCTCCACTTT.

In this sample, this clonotype turned up many times. The chain has TRBV11-1 and TRBJ2-1; a possible D gene is TRBD2 (6 bases). The germline V gene encodes CDR1 SGHAT and CDR2 FQDESV (reference sequence). The length of the CDR3 is 15 residues. V lost 4 bases and J lost 0, with 10 bases in between. The CDR3 DNA is TGTGCCAGCAGCTCTAGCGCCAGCTCCTACAATGAGCAGTTCTTC. Encoded protein: CASSSSASSYNEQFF.

Many counts were recorded for this clonotype. The chain is built from TRBV28 and TRBJ2-7; D is perhaps TRBD2 (7 bases). The V and J ends lost 5 bases and 6 bases respectively, with 17 bases between them. The CDR3 is 14 residues long. Germline V gene data show CDR1 as MDHEN and CDR2 as SYDVKM. The DNA for the CDR3 is TGTGCCAGCAGTCCCAGGGGCGGGAGTCGCGAGCAGTACTTC. It translates to CASSPRGGSREQYF.